Shown below are 14 T cell receptor beta chains from a single sample sequenced in a study of blood T cell repertoires in COVID-19 (TCRdb year 2020). The library was generated by the immunoSEQ multiplex PCR assay. TCRdb limited this immuneACCESS table to in-frame rearrangements with V and J called. A share of clones is missing; checked studies link under half to unresolved V genes, and the rest is unexplained. For this sample the table gives 250,000 to 350,000 clones, of which roughly 89% were detected only once. The top ten clonotypes cover 6% of the sample. The sequencing sample was made of PBMCs or T cells enriched from blood (not recorded which). Receptors were obtained from a woman aged 40 to 55 who had recovered from COVID-19.

The sample holds a few counts of this clone. V usage is TRBV10-3 and J usage is TRBJ2-3; tentative D call: TRBD2 (5 bases). The ends were cut back, 3 bases at V and 4 bases at J, with 11 bases in the middle. From germline, CDR1 is ENHRY and CDR2 SYGVKD. This CDR3 spans 14 amino acids. The CDR3 coding sequence is TGTGCCATCAGTGATTATGGGAGATCAGATACGCAGTATTTT. It codes for CAISDYGRSDTQYF.

This clone appeared a few times. V is TRBV7-6 and J is TRBJ2-3; TRBD1 agrees at 8 bases. The CDR3 is made up of 15 amino acids. Per germline, CDR1 SGHVS and CDR2 FNYEAQ. V dropped 4 bases and J dropped 3; count of bases not matched to a gene: 6. CDR3 coding DNA: TGTGCCAGCAGCTCGGACAGGGAGAGGACAGATACGCAGTATTTT. It codes for CASSSDRERTDTQYF.

The gene calls are TRBV24-1 and TRBJ1-5; TRBD1 matches 8 bases. Per the germline V gene, CDR1 is KGHDR and CDR2 is SFDVKD. This CDR3 comprises 16 residues. J gave up 6 bases and V 3 bases, and 9 bases lay outside the gene matches. For the CDR3, the DNA is TGTGCCACCAGTGATGGGACAGGCGAACGGAGTCAGCCCCAGCATTTT. It codes for CATSDGTGERSQPQHF.

The genes are TRBV5-1 and TRBJ1-2; perhaps TRBD1 as D (5 bases). The CDR3 length is 15 residues. CDR1 and CDR2 from the germline V gene are SGHRS and YFSETQ. The V end lost 4 bases, the J end lost 7 bases, and 20 bases lay between the germline ends. In nucleotides, the CDR3 is TGCGCCAGCAGCCCCGAAAGCAGGGCCTTCGTTGGCTACACCTTC. Translating gives CASSPESRAFVGYTF.

This clone came up once. The J gene is TRBJ2-5, the V gene TRBV2; D may be TRBD2 (5 bases). From germline, CDR1 is SNHLY and CDR2 FYNNEI. The CDR3 spans 14 residues. The V end lost 5 bases, the J end lost 1 base, and 11 bases lay between the germline ends. This chain's CDR3 is CASSPAGRQETQYF. The CDR3 bases are TGTGCCAGCAGTCCGGCGGGTCGCCAAGAGACCCAGTACTTC.

J is TRBJ2-7 and V is TRBV19; 9 nucleotides align to TRBD1. Germline V CDR1 and CDR2: LNHDA, SQIVND (reference sequence). This CDR3 has 14 residues. J gave up 3 bases and V 8 bases, and 8 bases lay outside the gene matches. Here the CDR3 reads CASSRTGVNYEQYF. The CDR3, as DNA: TGTGCCAGTTCCAGGACAGGGGTGAACTACGAGCAGTACTTC.

The chain is built from TRBV7-8 and TRBJ2-6; 8 bases fit TRBD1. Germline values: CDR1 SGHVS, CDR2 FQNEAQ. CDR3 length: 16 amino acids. Losses at the gene ends were 5 bases for V and 7 bases for J; bases not matched to a gene: 10. CDR3: CASSKDRAKGANVLTF. CDR3 nucleotide sequence: TGTGCCAGCAGCAAGGACAGGGCGAAAGGAGCCAACGTCCTGACTTTC.

The chain combines TRBV19 with TRBJ2-3; TRBD1 aligns across 10 bases. Germline trimming cut 6 bases from V and 4 bases from J; bases unmatched to any gene: 10. The CDR3 spans 16 residues. CDR1 is LNHDA and CDR2 is SQIVND in the germline V gene (reference sequence). Here the CDR3 DNA reads TGTGCCAGTAGCTCCGATAGACAGGGGGCTGCAGATACGCAGTATTTT. Translated, it gives CASSSDRQGAADTQYF.

V usage is TRBV27 and J usage is TRBJ2-2, with 8 positions matching TRBD1. The germline gives CDR1 MNHEY, CDR2 SMNVEV (reference sequence). The CDR3 is 15 residues long. The V segment lost 4 bases and the J segment 4 bases; nucleotides outside the gene matches: 5. The DNA for the CDR3 is TGTGCCAGCAGTTCGACAGGGGCAATCACCGGGGAGCTGTTTTTT. Amino acids: CASSSTGAITGELFF.

Note on this clone: The same CDR3 also results from other DNA sequences found in this sample. The V gene is TRBV7-2, the J gene TRBJ2-5; the D is unclear. The germline V gene has CDR1 SGHTA and CDR2 FQGNSA. The CDR3 has 12 amino acids. V gave up 0 bases and J gave up 4 bases, with 3 bases separating them. CDR3 bases: TGTGCCAGCAGCTTAGCTCGAGAGACCCAGTACTTC. Translated, it gives CASSLARETQYF.

The rearrangement links TRBV6-5 to TRBJ1-5; 8 bases line up with TRBD1. V lost 6 bases, J lost 2 bases, and 3 bases stayed unmatched. CDR3 length: 14 residues. The germline V gene encodes CDR1 MNHEY and CDR2 SVGAGI. The CDR3 DNA is TGTGCCAGCAGGATGACAGGGGGCAATCAGCCCCAGCATTTT. It encodes CASRMTGGNQPQHF.

V gene TRBV28 combines with J gene TRBJ1-5; TRBD1 matches 7 bases. The V and J ends lost 5 bases and 6 bases, in that order; junction bases with no gene match: 10. The germline V gene has CDR1 MDHEN and CDR2 SYDVKM. This CDR3 is 15 amino acids long. The CDR3 here is CASSSRDRLGQPQHF. CDR3 bases: TGTGCCAGCAGTAGCCGGGACAGACTGGGTCAGCCCCAGCATTTT.

The chain employs TRBV14 and TRBJ2-5; 8 nucleotides align to TRBD2. Germline V gene sequence: CDR1 SGHDN, CDR2 FVKESK. The CDR3 is made up of 16 amino acids. V lost 2 bases, J lost 0 bases, and 5 bases stayed unmatched. The CDR3 protein is CASSQTGLVYQETQYF. CDR3 DNA: TGTGCCAGCAGCCAAACGGGACTAGTGTACCAAGAGACCCAGTACTTC.

The chain joins TRBV18 to TRBJ2-3; the D is unclear. Germline assignment: CDR1 KGHSH and CDR2 LQKENI. Trimming cost V 5 bases and J 4 bases, with 16 bases left between them. The CDR3 spans 15 residues. Here the CDR3 DNA reads TGTGCCAGCTCAGACGTATCCAGGTTGGCAGATACGCAGTATTTT. Its translation is CASSDVSRLADTQYF.